The rows below give T cell receptor beta chains drawn from one sample of a study of OX40 agonist ivuxolimab in advanced cancers. TCRdb's table, derived via immunoSEQ multiplex PCR, lists solely in-frame clones and lacks some. The sample has roughly 63,000 clones, 75% to 90% seen once. The source material was CD4+ or CD8+ T cells sorted from blood, sampled in a trial of the OX40 agonist ivuxolimab. These receptors all come from an adult with an advanced solid tumor such as melanoma, head and neck, liver or kidney cancer. The CDR3 runs from the conserved cysteine through the conserved F or W. The order of the fields is J gene, clone size, D gene, V gene, CDR3 protein, CDR3 DNA. The D gene is left open where the match is weak. A row's size may be missing; if present it is once, few, many or a size class.

j_call: TRBJ2-5; clone_size: once; d_call: NA; v_call: TRBV18; cdr3_aa: CASSLDGGTQYF; cdr3_nt: TGTGCCAGCTCACTGGATGGAGGGACCCAGTACTTC
j_call: TRBJ1-2; clone_size: few; d_call: NA; v_call: TRBV5-1; cdr3_aa: CASSRDTNYGYTF; cdr3_nt: TGCGCCAGCAGCCGGGACACGAACTATGGCTACACCTTC
j_call: TRBJ1-1; clone_size: NA; d_call: NA; v_call: TRBV29-1; cdr3_aa: CSVGAILMNTEAFF; cdr3_nt: TGCAGCGTTGGGGCAATACTCATGAACACTGAAGCTTTCTTT
j_call: TRBJ2-1; clone_size: NA; d_call: TRBD2; v_call: TRBV2; cdr3_aa: CASSEGPGGEQFF; cdr3_nt: TGTGCCAGCAGTGAAGGTCCGGGAGGGGAGCAGTTCTTC
j_call: TRBJ2-2; clone_size: NA; d_call: NA; v_call: TRBV28; cdr3_aa: CASSLYRMNTGELFF; cdr3_nt: TGTGCCAGCAGTTTATACAGGATGAACACCGGGGAGCTGTTTTTT
j_call: TRBJ1-5; clone_size: NA; d_call: TRBD1; v_call: TRBV28; cdr3_aa: CASSSGQGDQPQHF; cdr3_nt: TGTGCCAGCAGTTCCGGACAGGGGGATCAGCCCCAGCATTTT
j_call: TRBJ2-3; clone_size: NA; d_call: NA; v_call: TRBV2; cdr3_aa: CASKWPGSDTQYF; cdr3_nt: TGTGCCAGCAAGTGGCCTGGCTCGGATACGCAGTATTTT
j_call: TRBJ2-2; clone_size: NA; d_call: NA; v_call: TRBV5-1; cdr3_aa: CASSQQANTGELFF; cdr3_nt: TGCGCCAGCAGCCAACAAGCGAACACCGGGGAGCTGTTTTTT
j_call: TRBJ1-4; clone_size: NA; d_call: NA; v_call: TRBV7-2; cdr3_aa: CASSSQPPTWAGEKLFF; cdr3_nt: TGTGCCAGCAGCTCGCAACCGCCGACATGGGCCGGGGAAAAACTGTTTTTT
j_call: TRBJ1-1; clone_size: few; d_call: NA; v_call: TRBV18; cdr3_aa: CASSPRGDTEAFF; cdr3_nt: TGTGCCAGCTCACCACGGGGGGATACTGAAGCTTTCTTT